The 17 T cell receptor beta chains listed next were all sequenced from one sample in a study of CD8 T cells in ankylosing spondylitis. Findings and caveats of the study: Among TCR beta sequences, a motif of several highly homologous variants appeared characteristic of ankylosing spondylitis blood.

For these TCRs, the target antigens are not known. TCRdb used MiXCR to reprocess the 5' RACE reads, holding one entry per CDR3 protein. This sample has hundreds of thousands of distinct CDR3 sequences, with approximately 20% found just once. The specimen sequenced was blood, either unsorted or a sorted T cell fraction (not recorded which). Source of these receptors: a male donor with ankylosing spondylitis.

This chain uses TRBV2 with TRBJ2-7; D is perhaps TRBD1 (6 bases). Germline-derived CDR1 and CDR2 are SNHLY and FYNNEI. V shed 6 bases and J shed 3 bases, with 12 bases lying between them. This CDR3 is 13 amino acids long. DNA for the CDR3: TGTGCCAGCAGAGAGGGGGTGGGCTACGAGCAGTACTTC. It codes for CASREGVGYEQYF.

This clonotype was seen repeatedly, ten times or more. The CDR3 here is CASSFTASSYNEQFF. The CDR3 DNA sequence: TGTGCCAGCAGTTTTACGGCGAGCTCCTACAATGAGCAGTTCTTC. This sequence joins TRBV12-3 or TRBV12-4 and TRBJ2-1; D is unclear. The V gene lost 3 bases and the J gene lost 0 bases, with 9 bases spanning the gap. The CDR3 totals 15 residues.

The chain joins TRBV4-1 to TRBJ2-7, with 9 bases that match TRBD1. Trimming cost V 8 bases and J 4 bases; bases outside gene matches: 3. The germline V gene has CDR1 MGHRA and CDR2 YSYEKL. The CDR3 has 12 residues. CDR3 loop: CASGTGSYEQYF. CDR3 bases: TGCGCCAGCGGGACAGGGTCGTACGAGCAGTACTTC.

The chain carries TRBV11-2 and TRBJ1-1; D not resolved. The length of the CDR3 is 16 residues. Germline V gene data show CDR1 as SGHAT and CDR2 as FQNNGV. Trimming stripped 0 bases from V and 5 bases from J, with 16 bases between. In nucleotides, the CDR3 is TGTGCCAGCAGCTTAGAGGGCGCAGGAGTTGGGACTGAAGCTTTCTTT. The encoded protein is CASSLEGAGVGTEAFF.

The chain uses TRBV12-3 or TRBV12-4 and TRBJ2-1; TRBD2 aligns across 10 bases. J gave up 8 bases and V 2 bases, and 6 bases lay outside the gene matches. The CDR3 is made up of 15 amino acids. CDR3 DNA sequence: TGTGCCAGCAGTTTAAGGCTAGCGGGAGTCGATGAGCAGTTCTTC. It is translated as CASSLRLAGVDEQFF.

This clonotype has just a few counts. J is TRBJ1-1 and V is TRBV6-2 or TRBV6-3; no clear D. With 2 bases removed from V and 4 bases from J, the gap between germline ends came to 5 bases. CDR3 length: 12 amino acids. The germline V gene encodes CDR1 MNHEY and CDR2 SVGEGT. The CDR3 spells CASSYIRTEAFF. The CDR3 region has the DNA TGTGCCAGCAGTTACATCCGCACTGAAGCTTTCTTT.

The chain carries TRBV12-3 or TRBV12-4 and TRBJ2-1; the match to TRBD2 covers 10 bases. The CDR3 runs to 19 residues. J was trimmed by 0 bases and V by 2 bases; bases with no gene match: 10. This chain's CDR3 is CASSLIPSSGSTSYNEQFF. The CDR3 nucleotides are TGTGCCAGCAGTTTAATCCCCTCTAGCGGGAGCACCTCCTACAATGAGCAGTTCTTC.

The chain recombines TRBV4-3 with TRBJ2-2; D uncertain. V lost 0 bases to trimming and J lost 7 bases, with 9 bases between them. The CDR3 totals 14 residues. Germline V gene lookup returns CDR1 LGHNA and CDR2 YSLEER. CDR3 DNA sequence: TGCGCCAGCAGCCAAGACAGGTCAGGCGGGGAGCTGTTTTTT. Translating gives CASSQDRSGGELFF.

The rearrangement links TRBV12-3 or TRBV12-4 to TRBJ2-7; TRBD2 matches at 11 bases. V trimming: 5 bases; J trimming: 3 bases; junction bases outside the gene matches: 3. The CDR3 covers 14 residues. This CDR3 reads CASSMGLADYEQYF. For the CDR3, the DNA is TGTGCCAGCAGTATGGGACTAGCGGACTACGAGCAGTACTTC.

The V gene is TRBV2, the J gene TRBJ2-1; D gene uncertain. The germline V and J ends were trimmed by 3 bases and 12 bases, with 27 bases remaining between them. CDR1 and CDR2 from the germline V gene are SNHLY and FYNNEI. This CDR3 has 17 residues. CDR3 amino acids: CASSDHPERRLVWVQFF. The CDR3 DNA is TGTGCCAGCAGTGACCATCCGGAGCGCCGACTGGTTTGGGTGCAGTTCTTC.

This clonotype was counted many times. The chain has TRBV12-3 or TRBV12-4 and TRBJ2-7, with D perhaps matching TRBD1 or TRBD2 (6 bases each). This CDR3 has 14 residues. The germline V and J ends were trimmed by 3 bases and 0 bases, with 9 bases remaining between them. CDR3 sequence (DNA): TGTGCCAGCAGTTTCGGGGGACACTCCTACGAGCAGTACTTC. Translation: CASSFGGHSYEQYF.

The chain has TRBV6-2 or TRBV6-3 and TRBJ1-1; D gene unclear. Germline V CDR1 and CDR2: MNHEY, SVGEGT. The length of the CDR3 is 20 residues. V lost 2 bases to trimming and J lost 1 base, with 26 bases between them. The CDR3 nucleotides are TGTGCCAGCAGTTACCCGGTCGTAGGGAGTGCGCCCTCGTGGAACACTGAAGCTTTCTTT. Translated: CASSYPVVGSAPSWNTEAFF.

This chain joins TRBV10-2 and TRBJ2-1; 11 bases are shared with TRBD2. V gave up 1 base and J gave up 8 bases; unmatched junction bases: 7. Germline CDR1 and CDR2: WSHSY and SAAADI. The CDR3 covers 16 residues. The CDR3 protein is CASSELPGLAVYEQFF. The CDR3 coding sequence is TGCGCCAGCAGTGAGTTACCGGGACTAGCGGTTTATGAGCAGTTCTTC.

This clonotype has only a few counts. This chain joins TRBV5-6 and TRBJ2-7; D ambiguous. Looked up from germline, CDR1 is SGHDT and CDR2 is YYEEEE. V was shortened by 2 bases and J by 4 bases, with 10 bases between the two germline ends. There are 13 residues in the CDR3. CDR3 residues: CASSFSPEYEQYF. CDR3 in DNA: TGTGCCAGCAGCTTTAGTCCAGAATACGAGCAGTACTTC.

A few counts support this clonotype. The CDR3 sequence: CASSPLTGGKDTQYF. The CDR3 region has the DNA TGTGCCAGCAGTCCCCTAACAGGGGGTAAGGATACGCAGTATTTT. The V and J genes are TRBV12-3 or TRBV12-4 and TRBJ2-3; 8 bases align to TRBD1. CDR3 length: 15 amino acids. Losses at the gene ends were 5 bases for V and 6 bases for J; bases not matched to a gene: 10.

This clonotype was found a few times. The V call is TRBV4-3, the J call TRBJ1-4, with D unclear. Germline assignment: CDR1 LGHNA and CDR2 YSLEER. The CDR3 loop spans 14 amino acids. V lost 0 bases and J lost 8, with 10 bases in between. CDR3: CASSQDDGLEKLFF. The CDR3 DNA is TGCGCCAGCAGCCAAGACGACGGACTAGAAAAACTGTTTTTT.

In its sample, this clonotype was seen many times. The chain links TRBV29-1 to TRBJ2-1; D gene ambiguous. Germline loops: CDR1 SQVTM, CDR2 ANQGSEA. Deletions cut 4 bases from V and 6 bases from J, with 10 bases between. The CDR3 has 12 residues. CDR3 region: CSVVKDGNEQFF. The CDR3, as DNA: TGCAGCGTTGTGAAGGATGGCAATGAGCAGTTCTTC.